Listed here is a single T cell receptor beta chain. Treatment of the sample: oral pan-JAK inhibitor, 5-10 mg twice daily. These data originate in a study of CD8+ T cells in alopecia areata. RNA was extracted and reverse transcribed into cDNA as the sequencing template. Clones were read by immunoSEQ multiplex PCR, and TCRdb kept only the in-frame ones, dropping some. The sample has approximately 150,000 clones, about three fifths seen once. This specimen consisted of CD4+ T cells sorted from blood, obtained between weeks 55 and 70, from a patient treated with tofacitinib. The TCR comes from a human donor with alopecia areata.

In DNA form, the CDR3 reads TGTGCCAGCAGTTTAAACAGGAGGGACACTGAAGCTTTCTTT. Translating gives CASSLNRRDTEAFF. This sequence joins TRBV27 and TRBJ1-1; tentative D call: TRBD1 (5 bases). Germline V gene sequence: CDR1 MNHEY, CDR2 SMNVEV (reference sequence). Trimming cost V 2 bases and J 3 bases, with 10 bases left between them. This CDR3 is built from 14 residues.